Below, 8 T cell receptor beta chains from the same sample are listed, as sequenced in a study of identical twins (dated by TCRdb to 2016 to 2017). Libraries came from 5' RACE. Sequencer: Illumina HiSeq 2000. The raw public data were reprocessed by TCRdb itself: fastp quality trimming at Q25, MiXCR clonotype calling, in-frame beta chains only. Each CDR3 protein appears once, grouped with its most common genes and DNA. The sample includes some 460,000 distinct CDR3 sequences, with approximately 15% observed a single time. Approximately 0.52% of the sample is taken by the ten largest. These records were also assigned to another study, of yellow fever vaccine responses in identical twins.

The specimen was CD4+ T cells sorted from blood. These receptor sequences come from a woman between 18 and 29 years old in good health.

This clonotype occurred a few times. DNA of the CDR3: TGTGCCAGCAGCTCTCGTGGGGACAGGGGTTCTTACAATGAGCAGTTCTTC. This sequence encodes CASSSRGDRGSYNEQFF. The V and J genes are TRBV5-8 and TRBJ2-1, with TRBD1 matching over 10 bases. The CDR3 extends over 17 amino acids. CDR1 and CDR2 (germline): SGHTS, YDEGEE. Trimming cost V 3 bases and J 4 bases; bases outside gene matches: 10. The entire variable domain, with the rest obtained from reference TRBV5-8 and TRBJ2-1, is as follows: EAGVTQSPTHLIKTRGQQATLRCSPISGHTSVYWYQQALGLGLQFLLWYDEGEERNRGNFPPRFSGRQFPNYSSELNVNALELEDSALYLCASSSRGDRGSYNEQFFGPGTRLTVL.

The chain links TRBV19 to TRBJ2-2; D is tentatively TRBD1 or TRBD2 (6 bases each). The CDR3 covers 15 residues. Germline-derived CDR1 and CDR2 are LNHDA and SQIVND (reference sequence). The V end was cut by 6 bases, the J end by 6 bases, with 17 bases between. CDR3 region: CASSLQGLIAGELFF. Written as DNA, the CDR3 is TGTGCCAGTAGCCTACAGGGACTGATCGCCGGGGAGCTGTTTTTT.

This sequence joins TRBV7-2 and TRBJ2-5, with 10 bases fitting TRBD2. The V gene's germline CDR1 is SGHTA and CDR2 FQGNSA. The CDR3 loop spans 13 amino acids. After removal of 1 base from V and 13 bases from J, the junction contained 6 bases not matched to a gene. This CDR3 reads CASSLDPSGGSYF. The DNA of the CDR3 is TGTGCCAGCAGCTTAGACCCTAGCGGGGGCTCGTACTTC. The entire variable domain, with the rest obtained from reference TRBV7-2 and TRBJ2-5, is as follows: GAGVSQSPSNKVTEKGKDVELRCDPISGHTALYWYRQSLGQGLEFLIYFQGNSAPDKSGLPSDRFSAERTGGSVSTLTIQRTQQEDSAVYLCASSLDPSGGSYFGPGTRLLVL.

This clonotype occurred a few times. This rearrangement joins TRBV20-1 to TRBJ2-1; tentatively, D is TRBD2 (5 bases). Germline V gene lookup returns CDR1 DFQATT and CDR2 SNEGSKA (reference sequence). V lost 5 bases, J lost 6 bases, and 14 bases lay in between. The CDR3 loop spans 13 amino acids. The CDR3 sequence is CSAGPSGINEQFF. The CDR3 nucleotides read TGCAGTGCTGGACCTTCGGGGATCAATGAGCAGTTCTTC.

This sequence joins TRBV5-1 and TRBJ1-6; 9 bases line up with TRBD1. With 8 bases clipped from V and 7 bases from J, the junction kept 22 bases outside the gene matches. In germline, CDR1 is SGHRS, CDR2 YFSETQ. CDR3 length: 19 amino acids. In DNA, the CDR3 is TGCGCCAGACTTCACCGGGACAGGGATAATGGAGAATTCAATTCACCCCTCCACTTT. Translating it yields CARLHRDRDNGEFNSPLHF.

In this sample, this clonotype turned up a few times. The chain combines TRBV7-9 with TRBJ2-2; either TRBD1 or TRBD2 may fit D (7 bases each). CDR1 and CDR2 (germline): SEHNR, FQNEAQ (reference sequence). V dropped 5 bases and J dropped 0 bases, with 13 bases sitting between them. This CDR3 region has 16 residues. The CDR3 sequence is CASSPRGGPNTGELFF. In DNA, the CDR3 is TGTGCCAGCAGCCCCAGGGGGGGGCCGAACACCGGGGAGCTGTTTTTT. The full variable domain, its missing parts supplied by reference TRBV7-9 and TRBJ2-2, is DTGVSQNPRHKITKRGQNVTFRCDPISEHNRLYWYRQTLGQGPEFLTYFQNEAQLEKSRLLSDRFSAERPKGSFSTLEIQRTEQGDSAMYLCASSPRGGPNTGELFFGEGSRLTVL.

This clonotype has only a few counts. J is TRBJ2-4 and V is TRBV25-1, with 7 nucleotides matching TRBD2. In germline, CDR1 is MGHDK, CDR2 SYGVNS. The trim removed 3 bases at V and 6 bases at J, leaving 8 bases unmatched. CDR3 length: 15 amino acids. CDR3 protein: CASSDTRGSRNIQYF. CDR3 sequence (DNA): TGTGCCAGCAGTGATACGCGGGGGAGTCGAAACATTCAGTACTTC.

Ten or more counts support this clonotype. The rearrangement joins TRBV7-9 to TRBJ2-7; TRBD1 agrees at 7 bases. The CDR3 contains 14 residues. CDR1 is SEHNR and CDR2 is FQNEAQ in the germline V gene (reference sequence). V shed 1 base, J shed 4 bases, and the junction held 4 bases outside the gene matches. CDR3 region: CASSLGQGVYEQYF. Here the CDR3 DNA reads TGTGCCAGCAGCTTAGGGCAGGGGGTATACGAGCAGTACTTC.